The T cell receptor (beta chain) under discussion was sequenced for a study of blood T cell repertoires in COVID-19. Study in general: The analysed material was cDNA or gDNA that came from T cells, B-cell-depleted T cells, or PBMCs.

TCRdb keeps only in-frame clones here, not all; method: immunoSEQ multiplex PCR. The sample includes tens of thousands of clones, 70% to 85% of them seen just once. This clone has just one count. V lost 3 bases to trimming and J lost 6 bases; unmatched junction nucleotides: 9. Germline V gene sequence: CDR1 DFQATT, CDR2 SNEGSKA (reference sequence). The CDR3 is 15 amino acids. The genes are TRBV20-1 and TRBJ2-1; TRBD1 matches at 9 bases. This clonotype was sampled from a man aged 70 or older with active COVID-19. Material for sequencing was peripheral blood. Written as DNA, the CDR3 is TGCAGTGCTAGTGGGGGGACAGGGTTCATCAATGAGCAGTTCTTC. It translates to CSASGGTGFINEQFF.